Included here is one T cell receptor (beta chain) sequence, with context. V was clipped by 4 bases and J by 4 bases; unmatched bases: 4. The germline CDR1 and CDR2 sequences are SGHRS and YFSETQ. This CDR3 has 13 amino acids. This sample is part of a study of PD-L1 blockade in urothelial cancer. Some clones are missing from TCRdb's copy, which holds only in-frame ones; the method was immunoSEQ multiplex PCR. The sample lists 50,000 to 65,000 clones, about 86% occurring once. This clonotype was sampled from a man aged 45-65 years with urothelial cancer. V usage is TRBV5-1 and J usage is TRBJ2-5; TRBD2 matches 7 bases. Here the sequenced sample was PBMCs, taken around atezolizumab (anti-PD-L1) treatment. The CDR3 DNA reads TGCGCCAGCAGCGGGGAGGGACGAGAGACCCAGTACTTC. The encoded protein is CASSGEGRETQYF.